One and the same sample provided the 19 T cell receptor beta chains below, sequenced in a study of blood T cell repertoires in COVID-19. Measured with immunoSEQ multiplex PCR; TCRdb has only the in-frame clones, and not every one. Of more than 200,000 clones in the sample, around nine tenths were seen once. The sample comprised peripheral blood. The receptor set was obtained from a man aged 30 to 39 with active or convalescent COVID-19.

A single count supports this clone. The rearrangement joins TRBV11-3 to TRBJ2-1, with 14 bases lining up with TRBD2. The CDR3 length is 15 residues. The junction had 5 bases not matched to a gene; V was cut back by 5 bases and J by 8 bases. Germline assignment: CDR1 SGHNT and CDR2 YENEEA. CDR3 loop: CASSVTSGGAYEQFF. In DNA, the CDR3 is TGTGCCAGCAGCGTGACTAGCGGGGGGGCTTATGAGCAGTTCTTC.

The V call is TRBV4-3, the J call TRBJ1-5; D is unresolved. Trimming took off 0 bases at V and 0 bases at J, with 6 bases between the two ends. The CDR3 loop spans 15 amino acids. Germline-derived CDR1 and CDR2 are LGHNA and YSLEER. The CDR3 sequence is CASSQDRNSNQPQHF. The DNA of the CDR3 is TGCGCCAGCAGCCAAGACAGGAATAGCAATCAGCCCCAGCATTTT.

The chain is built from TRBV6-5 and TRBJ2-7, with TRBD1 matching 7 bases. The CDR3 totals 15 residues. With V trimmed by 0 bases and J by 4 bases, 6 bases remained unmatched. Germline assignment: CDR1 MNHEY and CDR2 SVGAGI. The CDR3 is CASSYSFIRGYEQYF. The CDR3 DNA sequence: TGTGCCAGCAGTTACTCTTTTATCAGGGGGTACGAGCAGTACTTC.

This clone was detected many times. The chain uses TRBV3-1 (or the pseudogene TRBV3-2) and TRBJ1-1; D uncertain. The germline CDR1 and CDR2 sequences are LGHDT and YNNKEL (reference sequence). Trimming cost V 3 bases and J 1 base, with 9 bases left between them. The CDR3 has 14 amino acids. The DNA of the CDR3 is TGTGCCAGCAGCCACGACGGAGAGAACACTGAAGCTTTCTTT. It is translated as CASSHDGENTEAFF.

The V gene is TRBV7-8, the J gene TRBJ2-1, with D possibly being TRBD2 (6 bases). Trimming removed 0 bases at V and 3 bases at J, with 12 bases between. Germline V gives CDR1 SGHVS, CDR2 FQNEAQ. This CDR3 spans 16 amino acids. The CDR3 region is CASSLATWTNYNEQFF. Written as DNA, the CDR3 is TGTGCCAGCAGCTTAGCTACGTGGACTAACTACAATGAGCAGTTCTTC.

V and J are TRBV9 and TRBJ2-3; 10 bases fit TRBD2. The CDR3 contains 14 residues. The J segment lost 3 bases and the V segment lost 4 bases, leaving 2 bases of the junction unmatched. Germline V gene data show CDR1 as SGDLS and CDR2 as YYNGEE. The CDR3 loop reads CASSILAGTDTQYF. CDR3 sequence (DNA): TGTGCCAGCAGCATACTAGCGGGGACAGATACGCAGTATTTT.

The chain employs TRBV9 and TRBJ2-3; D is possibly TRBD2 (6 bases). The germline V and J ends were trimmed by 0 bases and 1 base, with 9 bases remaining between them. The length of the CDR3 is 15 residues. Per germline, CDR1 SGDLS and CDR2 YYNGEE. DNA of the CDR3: TGTGCCAGCAGCGTAGGGTCGGGGGGCACAGATACGCAGTATTTT. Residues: CASSVGSGGTDTQYF.

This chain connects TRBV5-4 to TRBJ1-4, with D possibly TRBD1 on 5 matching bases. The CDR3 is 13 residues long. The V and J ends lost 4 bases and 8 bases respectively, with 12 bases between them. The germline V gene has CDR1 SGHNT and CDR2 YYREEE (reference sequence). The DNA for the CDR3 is TGTGCCAGCAGCCCGGGGGACGGAGAAAAACTGTTTTTT. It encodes CASSPGDGEKLFF.

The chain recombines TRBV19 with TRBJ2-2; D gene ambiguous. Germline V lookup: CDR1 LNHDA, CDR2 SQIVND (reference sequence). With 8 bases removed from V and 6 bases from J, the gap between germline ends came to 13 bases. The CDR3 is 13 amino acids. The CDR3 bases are TGTGCCAGTGACGCGGCGTATCCCGGGGAGCTGTTTTTT. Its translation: CASDAAYPGELFF.

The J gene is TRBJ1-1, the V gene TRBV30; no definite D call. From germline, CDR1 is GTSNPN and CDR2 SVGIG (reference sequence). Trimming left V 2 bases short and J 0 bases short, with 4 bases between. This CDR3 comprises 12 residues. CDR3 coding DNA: TGTGCCTGGAGTCCGGTGAACACTGAAGCTTTCTTT. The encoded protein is CAWSPVNTEAFF.

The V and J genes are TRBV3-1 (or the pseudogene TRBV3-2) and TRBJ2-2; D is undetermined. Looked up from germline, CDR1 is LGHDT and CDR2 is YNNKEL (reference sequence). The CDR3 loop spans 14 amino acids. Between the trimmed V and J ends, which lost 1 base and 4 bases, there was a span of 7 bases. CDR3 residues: CASSQASTTGELFF. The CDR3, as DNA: TGTGCCAGCAGCCAAGCGTCTACCACCGGGGAGCTGTTTTTT.

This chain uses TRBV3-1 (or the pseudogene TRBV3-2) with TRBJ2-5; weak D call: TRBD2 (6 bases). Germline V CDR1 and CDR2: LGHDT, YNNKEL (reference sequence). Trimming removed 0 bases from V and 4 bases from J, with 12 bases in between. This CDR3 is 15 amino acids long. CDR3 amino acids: CASSQDFGGGETQYF. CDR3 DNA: TGTGCCAGCAGCCAAGATTTTGGGGGAGGAGAGACCCAGTACTTC.

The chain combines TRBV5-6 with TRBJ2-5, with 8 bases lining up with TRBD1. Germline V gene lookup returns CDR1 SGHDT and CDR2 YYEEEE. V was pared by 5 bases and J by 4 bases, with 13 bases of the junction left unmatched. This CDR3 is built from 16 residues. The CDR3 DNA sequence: TGTGCCAGCAGTTTGCGCGGGACAGGATTATCAGAGACCCAGTACTTC. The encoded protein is CASSLRGTGLSETQYF.

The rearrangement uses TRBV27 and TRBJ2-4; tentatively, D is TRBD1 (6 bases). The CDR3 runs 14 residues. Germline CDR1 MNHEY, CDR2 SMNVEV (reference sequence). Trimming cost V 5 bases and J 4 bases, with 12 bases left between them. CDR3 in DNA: TGTGCCAGCAGTGCCGGACAGTCTAAAAACATTCAGTACTTC. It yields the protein CASSAGQSKNIQYF.

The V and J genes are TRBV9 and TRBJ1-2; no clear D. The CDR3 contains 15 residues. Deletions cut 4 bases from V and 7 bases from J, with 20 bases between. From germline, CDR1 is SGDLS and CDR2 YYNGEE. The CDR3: CASSPTSGGRPGYTF. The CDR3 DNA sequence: TGTGCCAGCAGCCCAACTTCGGGAGGGCGTCCTGGCTACACCTTC.

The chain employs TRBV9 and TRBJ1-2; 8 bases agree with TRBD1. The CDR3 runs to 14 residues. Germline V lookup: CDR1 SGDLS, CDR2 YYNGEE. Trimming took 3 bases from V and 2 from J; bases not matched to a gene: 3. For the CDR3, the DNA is TGTGCCAGCAGCGCCCGACAGGGGAACTATGGCTACACCTTC. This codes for CASSARQGNYGYTF.

In nucleotides, the CDR3 is TGTGCCAGCAGTGACAGGGGACGGGATGAAAAACTGTTTTTT. Translated, it gives CASSDRGRDEKLFF. The V gene is TRBV2, the J gene TRBJ1-4; possibly TRBD1 for D (6 bases). Deletions cut 3 bases from V and 6 bases from J, with 11 bases between. Germline CDR1 is SNHLY and CDR2 is FYNNEI. There are 14 residues in the CDR3.

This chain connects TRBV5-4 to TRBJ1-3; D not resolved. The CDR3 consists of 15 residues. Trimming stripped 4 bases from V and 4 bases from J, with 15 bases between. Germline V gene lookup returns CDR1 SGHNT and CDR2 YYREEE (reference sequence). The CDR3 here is CASSPQNGVGNTIYF. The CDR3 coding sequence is TGTGCCAGCAGCCCCCAAAACGGGGTGGGAAACACCATATATTTT.

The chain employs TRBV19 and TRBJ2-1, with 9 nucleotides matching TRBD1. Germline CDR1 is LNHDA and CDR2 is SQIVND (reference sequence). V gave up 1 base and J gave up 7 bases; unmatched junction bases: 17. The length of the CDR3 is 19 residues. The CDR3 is CASSIARWSGQGMRNEQFF. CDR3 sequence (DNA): TGTGCCAGTAGTATAGCTAGGTGGAGTGGACAGGGGATGCGTAATGAGCAGTTCTTC.